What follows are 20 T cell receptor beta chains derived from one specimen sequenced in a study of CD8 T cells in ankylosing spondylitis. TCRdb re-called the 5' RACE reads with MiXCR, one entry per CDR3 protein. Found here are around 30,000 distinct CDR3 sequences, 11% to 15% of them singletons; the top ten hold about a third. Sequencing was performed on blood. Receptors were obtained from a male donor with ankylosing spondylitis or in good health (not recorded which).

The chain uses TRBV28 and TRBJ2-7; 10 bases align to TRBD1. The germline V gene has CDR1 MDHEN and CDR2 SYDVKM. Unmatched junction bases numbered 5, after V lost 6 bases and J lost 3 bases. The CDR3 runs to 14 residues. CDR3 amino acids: CASRLRTGGYEQYV. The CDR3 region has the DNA TGTGCCAGCAGGCTACGGACAGGGGGCTACGAGCAGTACGTC.

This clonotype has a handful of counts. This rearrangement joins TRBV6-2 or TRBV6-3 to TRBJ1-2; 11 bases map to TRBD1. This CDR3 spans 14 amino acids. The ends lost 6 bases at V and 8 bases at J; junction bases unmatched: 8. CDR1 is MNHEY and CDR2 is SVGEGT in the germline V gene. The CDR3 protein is CASRTRDRGDGYTF. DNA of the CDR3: TGTGCCAGCAGGACGAGGGACAGGGGGGACGGCTACACCTTC.

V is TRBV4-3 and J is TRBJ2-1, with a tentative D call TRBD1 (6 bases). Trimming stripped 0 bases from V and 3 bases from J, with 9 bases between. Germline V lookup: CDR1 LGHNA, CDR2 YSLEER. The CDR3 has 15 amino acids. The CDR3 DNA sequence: TGCGCCAGCAGCCAAGAGGAGGACAGCTACAATGAGCAGTTCTTC. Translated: CASSQEEDSYNEQFF.

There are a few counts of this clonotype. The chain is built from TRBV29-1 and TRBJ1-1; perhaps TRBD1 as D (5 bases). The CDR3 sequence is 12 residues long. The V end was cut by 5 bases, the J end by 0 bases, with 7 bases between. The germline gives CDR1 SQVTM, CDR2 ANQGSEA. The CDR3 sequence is CSVRDLNTEAFF. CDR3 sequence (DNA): TGCAGCGTTCGGGACTTGAACACTGAAGCTTTCTTT. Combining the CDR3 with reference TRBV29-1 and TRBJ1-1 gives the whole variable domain SAVISQKPSRDICQRGTSLTIQCQVDSQVTMMFWYRQQPGQSLTLIATANQGSEATYESGFVIDKFPISRPNLTFSTLTVSNMSPEDSSIYLCSVRDLNTEAFFGQGTRLTVV.

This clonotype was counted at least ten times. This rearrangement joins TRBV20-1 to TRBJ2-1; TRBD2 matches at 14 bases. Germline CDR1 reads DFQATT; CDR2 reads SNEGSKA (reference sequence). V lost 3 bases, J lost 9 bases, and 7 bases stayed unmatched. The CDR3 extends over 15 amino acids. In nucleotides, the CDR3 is TGCAGTGCTAGGGTTAGACTAGCGGGAGGGCCTGAGCAGTTCTTC. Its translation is CSARVRLAGGPEQFF.

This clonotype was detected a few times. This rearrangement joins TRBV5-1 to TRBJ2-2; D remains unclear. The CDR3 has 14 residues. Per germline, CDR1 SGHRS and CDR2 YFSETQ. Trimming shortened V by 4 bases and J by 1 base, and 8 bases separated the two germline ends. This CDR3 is CASSPTLNTGELFF. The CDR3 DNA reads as TGCGCCAGCAGCCCCACCTTGAACACCGGGGAGCTGTTTTTT.

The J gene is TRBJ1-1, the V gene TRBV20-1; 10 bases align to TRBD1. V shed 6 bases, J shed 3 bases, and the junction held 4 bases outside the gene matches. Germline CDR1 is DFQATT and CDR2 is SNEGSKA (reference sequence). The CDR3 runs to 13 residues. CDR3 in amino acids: CSARDRGYTEAFF. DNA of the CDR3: TGCAGTGCCCGGGACAGGGGCTACACTGAAGCTTTCTTT.

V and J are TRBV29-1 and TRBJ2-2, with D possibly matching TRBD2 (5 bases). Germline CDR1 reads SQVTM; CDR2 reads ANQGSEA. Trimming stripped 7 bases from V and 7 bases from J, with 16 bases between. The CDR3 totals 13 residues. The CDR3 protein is CSASKVAGGELFF. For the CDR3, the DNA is TGCAGCGCAAGCAAGGTGGCGGGCGGGGAGCTGTTTTTT.

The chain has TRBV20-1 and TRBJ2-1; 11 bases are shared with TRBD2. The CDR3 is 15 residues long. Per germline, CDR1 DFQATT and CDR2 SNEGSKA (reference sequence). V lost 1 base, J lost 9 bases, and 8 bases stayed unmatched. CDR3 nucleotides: TGCAGTGCTAGAGCCACTAGCGGGAGTAGTATTGAGCAGTTCTTC. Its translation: CSARATSGSSIEQFF.

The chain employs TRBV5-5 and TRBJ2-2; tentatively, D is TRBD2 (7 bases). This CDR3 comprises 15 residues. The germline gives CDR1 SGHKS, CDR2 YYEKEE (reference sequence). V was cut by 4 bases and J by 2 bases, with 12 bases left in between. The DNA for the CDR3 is TGTGCCAGCAGCCCCGCGGGGGCAAACACCGGGGAGCTGTTTTTT. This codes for CASSPAGANTGELFF.

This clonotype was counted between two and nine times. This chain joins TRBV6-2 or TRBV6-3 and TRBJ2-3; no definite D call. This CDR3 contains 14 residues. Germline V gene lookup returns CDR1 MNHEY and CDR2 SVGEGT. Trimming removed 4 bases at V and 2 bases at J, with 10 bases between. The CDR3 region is CASSFSAFTDTQYF. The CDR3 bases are TGTGCCAGCAGTTTCAGCGCCTTCACAGATACGCAGTATTTT.

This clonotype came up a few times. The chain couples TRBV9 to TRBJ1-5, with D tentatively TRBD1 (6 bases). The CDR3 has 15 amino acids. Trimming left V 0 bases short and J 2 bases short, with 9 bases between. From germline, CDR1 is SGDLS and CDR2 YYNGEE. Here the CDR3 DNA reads TGTGCCAGCAGCGTAGAGGGGGGTGGCAATCAGCCCCAGCATTTT. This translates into CASSVEGGGNQPQHF. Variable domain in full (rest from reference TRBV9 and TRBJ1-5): DSGVTQTPKHLITATGQRVTLRCSPRSGDLSVYWYQQSLDQGLQFLIQYYNGEERAKGNILERFSAQQFPDLHSELNLSSLELGDSALYFCASSVEGGGNQPQHFGDGTRLSIL.

In nucleotides, the CDR3 is TGTGCCAGCAGCACAACAGGGTATTCTAGCACAGATACGCAGTATTTT. Protein product: CASSTTGYSSTDTQYF. The chain links TRBV7-2 to TRBJ2-3; D is perhaps TRBD1 (6 bases). The V gene's germline CDR1 is SGHTA and CDR2 FQGNSA. The CDR3 covers 16 residues. Trimming cost V 5 bases and J 0 bases, with 15 bases left between them.

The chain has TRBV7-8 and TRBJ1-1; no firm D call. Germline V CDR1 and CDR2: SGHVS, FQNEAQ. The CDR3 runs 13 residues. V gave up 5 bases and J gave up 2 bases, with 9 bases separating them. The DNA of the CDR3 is TGTGCCAGCAGCCTCGGTATTAACACTGAAGCTTTCTTT. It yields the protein CASSLGINTEAFF.

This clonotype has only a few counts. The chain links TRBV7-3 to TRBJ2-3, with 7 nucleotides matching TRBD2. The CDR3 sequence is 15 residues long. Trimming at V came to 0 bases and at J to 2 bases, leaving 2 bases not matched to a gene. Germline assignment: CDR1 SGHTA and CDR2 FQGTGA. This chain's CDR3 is CASSLTGDYTDTQYF. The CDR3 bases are TGTGCCAGCAGCTTAACGGGGGACTACACAGATACGCAGTATTTT.

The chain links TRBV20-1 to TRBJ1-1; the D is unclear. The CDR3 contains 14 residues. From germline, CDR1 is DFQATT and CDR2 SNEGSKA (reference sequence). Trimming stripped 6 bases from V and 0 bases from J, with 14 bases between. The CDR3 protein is CSARTPGMNTEAFF. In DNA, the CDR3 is TGCAGTGCCCGAACTCCCGGAATGAACACTGAAGCTTTCTTT.

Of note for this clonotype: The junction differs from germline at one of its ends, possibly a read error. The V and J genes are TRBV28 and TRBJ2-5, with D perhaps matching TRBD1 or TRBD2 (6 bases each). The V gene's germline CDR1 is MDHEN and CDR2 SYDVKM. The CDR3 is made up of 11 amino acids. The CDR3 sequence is CASSLGGRAWF. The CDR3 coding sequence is TGTGCCAGCAGTTTGGGGGGCAGGGCATGGTTC.

CDR3 region: CSVAGGDTQYF. The CDR3 DNA follows: TGCAGCGTTGCCGGCGGGGATACGCAGTATTTT. This chain joins TRBV29-1 and TRBJ2-3; D possibly corresponds to TRBD2 (5 bases). Trimming shortened V by 4 bases and J by 6 bases, and 8 bases separated the two germline ends. The V gene's germline CDR1 is SQVTM and CDR2 ANQGSEA. This CDR3 is 11 amino acids long.

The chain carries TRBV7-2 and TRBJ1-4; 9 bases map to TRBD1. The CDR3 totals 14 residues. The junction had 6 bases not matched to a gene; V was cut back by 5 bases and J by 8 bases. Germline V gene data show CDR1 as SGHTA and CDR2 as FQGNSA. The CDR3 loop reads CASSRQGVREKLFF. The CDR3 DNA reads TGTGCCAGCAGCCGACAGGGGGTCCGGGAAAAACTGTTTTTT.

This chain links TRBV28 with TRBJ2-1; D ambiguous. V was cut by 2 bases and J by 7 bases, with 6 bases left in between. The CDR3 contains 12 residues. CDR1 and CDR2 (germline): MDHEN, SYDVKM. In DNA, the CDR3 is TGTGCCAGCAGTTTAATAGCTAATGAGCAGTTCTTC. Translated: CASSLIANEQFF.